The T cell receptor beta chain under discussion was sequenced for a study of blood T cells in healthy people across ages. Looking at the study overall: Per every two T cells, about one barcoded beta molecule was captured by template switching. Whole-study results and caveats: Versus aged donors, long-lived donors had higher diversity and more naive CD4+ cells. Higher naive T cell percentage went strongly together with higher TCR beta diversity.

Notes on this clonotype: Its antigen is undetermined.

Primers used in a second PCR of about 7 to 12 cycles were a sample-barcoded 5' primer and a J-beta primer mix. Every individual sample yielded 2.5 million or more paired-end reads (each containing CDR3). A single record per CDR3 protein comes from TCRdb applying MiXCR to the 5' RACE reads. The table includes 1.5 million to 2 million distinct CDR3 sequences, 40% to 55% detected once. The CDR3 totals 15 residues. Unmatched junction bases numbered 10, after V lost 7 bases and J lost 2 bases. Germline V gene data show CDR1 as MNHEY and CDR2 as SVGEGT. The TCR originated in a woman aged 40 to 49 in good health. J is TRBJ2-5 and V is TRBV6-2 or TRBV6-3; 7 bases agree with TRBD2. The specimen was blood. In DNA, the CDR3 is TGTGCCAGCACTAGGGCTAGCGGAACTCAAGAGACCCAGTACTTC. Translation gives CASTRASGTQETQYF.